The sequence of this TCR beta chain was determined in a study of cytomegalovirus exposure and HLA in healthy donors. V shed 2 bases and J 5 bases; nucleotides not matched to a gene: 7. Germline V gene sequence: CDR1 SGHVS, CDR2 FQNEAQ. The CDR3 contains 17 residues. In the PCR, 60 Vbeta and 13 Jbeta primers were used. Sequencing used immunoSEQ multiplex PCR; TCRdb keeps in-frame clones, though not all of them. The sample carries around 100,000 clones, around 84% recorded once. Study results and limitations: In a later analysis, DRB1 alleles had the most associated TCRs; HLA-C alleles the fewest.

A note on this clone: The antigen remains unidentified.

The J gene is TRBJ2-2, the V gene TRBV7-8, with 11 bases fitting TRBD2. The sequence derives from a woman aged 18-29 years in good health and CMV-seronegative. Sequences were obtained from PBMCs. CDR3 sequence reads: CASSLSLAGAVTGELFF. CDR3 coding DNA: TGTGCCAGCAGCTTATCACTAGCGGGGGCCGTAACCGGGGAGCTGTTTTTT.